The 10 T cell receptor beta chains below come from one sample, sequenced in a study of siplizumab effects on memory and regulatory T cells. Libraries were prepared by immunoSEQ multiplex PCR; TCRdb keeps only in-frame clonotypes and omits some of them. The table shows 94,000 or so clones, with more than 85% occurring only once. Specimen: CD8+ T cells sorted from blood. The receptors stem from a human donor in good health.

The chain links TRBV25-1 to TRBJ2-3; D may be TRBD2 (7 bases). The CDR3 is 12 amino acids. Trimming pared 6 bases from V and 8 bases from J, leaving 12 bases between. Germline CDR1 MGHDK, CDR2 SYGVNS. CDR3 in amino acids: CASSARGGTQYF. CDR3 sequence (DNA): TGTGCCAGCAGCGCTAGGGGGGGTACGCAGTATTTT.

The chain employs TRBV19 and TRBJ1-1; no clear D gene. Germline V CDR1 and CDR2: LNHDA, SQIVND (reference sequence). The CDR3 sequence is 13 residues long. V dropped 6 bases and J dropped 1 base, with 9 bases sitting between them. The CDR3 loop is CASRRTGNTEAFF. CDR3 DNA sequence: TGTGCCAGTAGGAGGACGGGGAACACTGAAGCTTTCTTT.

In this sample, this clone turned up once. The genes are TRBV7-9 and TRBJ2-1, with D perhaps matching TRBD1 (5 bases). V gave up 4 bases and J gave up 6 bases, with 7 bases separating them. The CDR3 runs to 12 residues. Germline-derived CDR1 and CDR2 are SEHNR and FQNEAQ (reference sequence). CDR3 nucleotides: TGTGCCAGCAGCTCTAGGGGCAATGAGCAGTTCTTC. It codes for CASSSRGNEQFF.

J is TRBJ2-2 and V is TRBV7-9, with D possibly TRBD2 on 6 matching bases. This CDR3 is built from 14 residues. Germline-derived CDR1 and CDR2 are SEHNR and FQNEAQ (reference sequence). V lost 7 bases, J lost 3 bases, and 12 bases lay in between. The DNA for the CDR3 is TGTGCCAGCAACGAAGCGGGTTACACCGGGGAGCTGTTTTTT. Translation gives CASNEAGYTGELFF.

The CDR3 DNA reads TGCGCCAGCAGCCACGGGACTAGCCCCGGGGAGCTGTTTTTT. Translated, it gives CASSHGTSPGELFF. The gene calls are TRBV4-1 and TRBJ2-2; 9 nucleotides agree with TRBD2. CDR3 length: 14 residues. The germline CDR1 and CDR2 sequences are MGHRA and YSYEKL. The V segment lost 3 bases and the J segment 6 bases; nucleotides outside the gene matches: 2.

This clone was seen just once. V and J are TRBV6-1 and TRBJ1-2; 8 nucleotides align to TRBD1. This CDR3 is 11 amino acids long. The germline gives CDR1 MNHNS, CDR2 SASEGT. This chain's CDR3 is CATGENYGYTF. CDR3 in DNA: TGTGCGACAGGGGAAAACTATGGCTACACCTTC.

This chain uses TRBV2 with TRBJ1-2; D ambiguous. The CDR3 spans 15 residues. Germline CDR1 reads SNHLY; CDR2 reads FYNNEI. V was trimmed by 6 bases and J by 4 bases, leaving 18 bases between them. CDR3 sequence: CASSPWSTEPYGYTF. The CDR3 region has the DNA TGTGCCAGCAGCCCTTGGTCAACAGAACCCTATGGCTACACCTTC.

The chain joins TRBV4-1 to TRBJ1-1, with D possibly TRBD1 on 5 matching bases. Trimming removed 1 base from V and 0 bases from J, with 24 bases in between. CDR1 and CDR2 (germline): MGHRA, YSYEKL. The CDR3 consists of 20 residues. The CDR3 sequence is CASSQVREGLGVTVNTEAFF. CDR3 nucleotides: TGCGCCAGCAGCCAAGTAAGGGAGGGACTGGGGGTTACGGTGAACACTGAAGCTTTCTTT.

This chain links TRBV5-1 with TRBJ1-2; 9 nucleotides line up with TRBD1. CDR1 SGHRS and CDR2 YFSETQ come from the germline V gene. The J segment lost 4 bases and the V segment lost 3 bases, leaving 7 bases of the junction unmatched. The CDR3 contains 15 residues. The CDR3 sequence: CASSSGTGPLYGYTF. Written as DNA, the CDR3 is TGCGCCAGCAGCTCCGGGACAGGGCCTCTCTATGGCTACACCTTC.

This chain uses TRBV6-1 with TRBJ1-4; 7 positions agree with TRBD1. Trimming took 3 bases from V and 15 from J; bases not matched to a gene: 4. CDR1 and CDR2 from the germline V gene are MNHNS and SASEGT. This CDR3 is 11 amino acids long. The CDR3 sequence: CASSDSGGMFF. DNA for the CDR3: TGTGCCAGCAGTGACTCAGGGGGAATGTTTTTT.